The 32 T cell receptor beta chains reported below all come from one sample, sequenced in a study of T cells after yellow fever vaccination. TCRdb reprocessed the 5' RACE reads with MiXCR, giving one entry per CDR3 protein. The sample has approximately 300,000 distinct CDR3 sequences; roughly 10% are singletons. This specimen was CD4+ T cells sorted from PBMCs, taken 45 days after the yellow fever booster vaccination. These TCRs come from a man between 18 and 35 years old who received the YFV17D yellow fever vaccine.

This clonotype was picked up a small number of times. The chain recombines TRBV7-9 with TRBJ1-1, with 8 nucleotides matching TRBD1. With V trimmed by 11 bases and J by 5 bases, 10 bases remained unmatched. Germline V CDR1 and CDR2: SEHNR, FQNEAQ (reference sequence). This CDR3 is built from 13 residues. CDR3 sequence: CAGSQGEGTEAFF. CDR3 bases: TGTGCCGGCTCACAGGGGGAAGGGACTGAAGCTTTCTTT.

For this clonotype: A much larger clone sits a single nucleotide away, making a read error possible. V is TRBV7-2 and J is TRBJ1-2, with unresolved D. This CDR3 contains 15 residues. Between the trimmed V and J ends, which lost 5 bases and 5 bases, there was a span of 18 bases. CDR1 SGHTA and CDR2 FQGNSA come from the germline V gene. The CDR3 sequence: CASSITATGLYGYTF. The CDR3 bases are TGTGCCAGCAGCATTACAGCTACGGGTTTATATGGCTACACCTTC.

This clonotype was detected a few times. The chain uses TRBV15 and TRBJ2-4, with 11 nucleotides matching TRBD1. This CDR3 spans 16 amino acids. J was trimmed by 3 bases and V by 7 bases; bases with no gene match: 8. Germline CDR1 is LNHNV and CDR2 is YYDKDF (reference sequence). The CDR3 spells CATTMGQGVLKNIQYF. CDR3 in DNA: TGTGCCACCACCATGGGACAGGGGGTCCTCAAAAACATTCAGTACTTC.

This clonotype came up a few times. This sequence joins TRBV3-1 and TRBJ2-4; D may match TRBD1 or TRBD2 (5 bases each). In germline, CDR1 is LGHDT, CDR2 YNNKEL (reference sequence). With 3 bases removed from V and 0 bases from J, the gap between germline ends came to 15 bases. The CDR3 loop spans 17 amino acids. This CDR3 is CASSHTRDRRAKNIQYF. CDR3 nucleotides: TGTGCCAGCAGCCATACGAGGGACCGTCGAGCCAAAAACATTCAGTACTTC.

This chain connects TRBV12-3 or TRBV12-4 to TRBJ2-3, with 8 bases identical to TRBD2. The CDR3 extends over 14 amino acids. Germline trimming cut 7 bases from V and 2 bases from J; bases unmatched to any gene: 5. The CDR3 DNA reads TGTGCCAGCACCAAGCGGGAGACCACAGATACGCAGTATTTT. It yields the protein CASTKRETTDTQYF.

The chain couples TRBV6-5 to TRBJ1-2; the match to TRBD1 covers 10 bases. Looked up from germline, CDR1 is MNHEY and CDR2 is SVGAGI. Trimming took 6 bases from V and 4 from J; bases not matched to a gene: 5. The CDR3 has 14 amino acids. The CDR3 here is CASRSGQGSYGYTF. The CDR3 DNA sequence: TGTGCCAGCAGGTCGGGACAGGGGAGCTATGGCTACACCTTC.

The genes are TRBV19 and TRBJ1-5, with 9 bases fitting TRBD1. Germline loops: CDR1 LNHDA, CDR2 SQIVND (reference sequence). The CDR3 is 15 residues long. Trimming at V came to 7 bases and at J to 2 bases, leaving 6 bases not matched to a gene. The CDR3 nucleotides read TGTGCCAGTACCTTACAGGGGGCCGGCAATCAGCCCCAGCATTTT. Its protein is CASTLQGAGNQPQHF.

In its sample, this clonotype was seen a few times. CDR3 DNA sequence: TGCGCCAGCAGCTCGGGACAGGGAGGAAACGAGCAGTACTTC. It encodes CASSSGQGGNEQYF. The chain links TRBV5-1 to TRBJ2-7; 9 bases align to TRBD1. Germline-derived CDR1 and CDR2 are SGHRS and YFSETQ. The junction had 6 bases not matched to a gene; V was cut back by 3 bases and J by 5 bases. The length of the CDR3 is 14 residues.

In this sample, this clonotype turned up many times. CDR3 in DNA: TGCAGCGTTGACGTAGGGGGGCAAGAGACCCAGTACTTC. It is translated as CSVDVGGQETQYF. V usage is TRBV29-1 and J usage is TRBJ2-5; D tentatively reads TRBD1 or TRBD2 (6 bases each). The CDR3 contains 13 residues. V lost 3 bases and J lost 2, with 10 bases in between. CDR1 SQVTM and CDR2 ANQGSEA come from the germline V gene.

This clonotype has a handful of counts. The chain combines TRBV6-1 with TRBJ1-1; 9 nucleotides match TRBD1. Germline V gene lookup returns CDR1 MNHNS and CDR2 SASEGT. This CDR3 contains 14 residues. V lost 10 bases and J lost 2; bases outside the gene matches: 8. The CDR3 is CATRGTGFNTEAFF. The CDR3 DNA sequence: TGTGCCACCCGCGGGACAGGGTTTAACACTGAAGCTTTCTTT.

This clonotype was picked up a small number of times. V and J are TRBV7-9 and TRBJ2-7; D possibly matches TRBD1 or TRBD2 (5 bases each). Trimming stripped 5 bases from V and 3 bases from J, with 17 bases between. Germline-derived CDR1 and CDR2 are SEHNR and FQNEAQ (reference sequence). This CDR3 is 15 amino acids long. The CDR3 DNA is TGTGCCAGCAGCCGAAGCCCGGGACCCCGCTACGAGCAGTACGTC. Encoded protein: CASSRSPGPRYEQYV.

V usage is TRBV5-1 and J usage is TRBJ2-7; 8 positions agree with TRBD1. Germline V gene lookup returns CDR1 SGHRS and CDR2 YFSETQ. This CDR3 is built from 16 residues. With 3 bases clipped from V and 6 bases from J, the junction kept 14 bases outside the gene matches. The CDR3 DNA follows: TGCGCCAGCAGCTATACGACCGGGACAGGTGCCCCCGAGCAGTACTTC. Translating gives CASSYTTGTGAPEQYF.

In its sample, this clonotype was seen a few times. The chain is built from TRBV6-6 and TRBJ2-7; D might be TRBD1 (6 bases). This CDR3 contains 14 residues. The V gene's germline CDR1 is MNHNY and CDR2 SVGAGI (reference sequence). V lost 6 bases and J lost 0, with 12 bases in between. CDR3 in amino acids: CASRMTGISYEQYV. The DNA for the CDR3 is TGTGCCAGCAGGATGACAGGTATCTCCTACGAGCAGTACGTC.

This chain connects TRBV12-5 to TRBJ1-5; 7 bases align to TRBD1. Germline CDR1 reads LGHNT; CDR2 reads FRNRAP. Losses at the gene ends were 0 bases for V and 6 bases for J; bases not matched to a gene: 11. The CDR3 is made up of 17 amino acids. The DNA of the CDR3 is TGTGCTAGTGGTTTGGTACCGGTTGGTCAGGGGGGTCAGCCCCAGCATTTT. Translating it yields CASGLVPVGQGGQPQHF.

This clonotype has a handful of counts. This chain links TRBV27 with TRBJ2-3; TRBD2 agrees at 7 bases. V shed 5 bases and J 8 bases; nucleotides not matched to a gene: 10. CDR1 and CDR2 (germline): MNHEY, SMNVEV (reference sequence). CDR3 length equals 14 residues. In DNA, the CDR3 is TGTGCCAGCAGTCAGCGGGACCCCGTAGGTACGCAGTATTTT. It yields the protein CASSQRDPVGTQYF.

This chain joins TRBV7-2 and TRBJ2-7, with D tentatively TRBD1 or TRBD2 (7 bases each). The germline gives CDR1 SGHTA, CDR2 FQGNSA. CDR3 size: 13 residues. V was pared by 4 bases and J by 6 bases, with 13 bases between. Here the CDR3 reads CASSYDREGEQYV. In nucleotides, the CDR3 is TGTGCCAGCAGCTACGACAGGGAGGGCGAGCAGTACGTC.

The chain joins TRBV6-5 to TRBJ1-3; possibly TRBD1 for D (5 bases). V shed 4 bases and J shed 0 bases, with 13 bases lying between them. The CDR3 runs 16 residues. The V gene's germline CDR1 is MNHEY and CDR2 SVGAGI. This chain's CDR3 is CASSSGDGHSGNTIYF. The CDR3 DNA sequence: TGTGCCAGCAGTTCGGGGGACGGGCACTCTGGAAACACCATATATTTT.

The chain has TRBV10-3 and TRBJ2-1; no clear D. Germline loops: CDR1 ENHRY, CDR2 SYGVKD. V was shortened by 0 bases and J by 6 bases, with 9 bases between the two germline ends. This CDR3 is 14 amino acids long. Here the CDR3 reads CAISESQGINEQFF. In DNA form, the CDR3 reads TGTGCCATCAGTGAGTCACAAGGCATCAATGAGCAGTTCTTC.

V gene TRBV2 combines with J gene TRBJ2-2, with D tentatively TRBD1 (5 bases). From germline, CDR1 is SNHLY and CDR2 FYNNEI. This CDR3 spans 13 amino acids. The V end lost 6 bases, the J end lost 7 bases, and 12 bases lay between the germline ends. CDR3 DNA: TGTGCCAGCAGCCAGGGTTCTTTCGGGGAGCTGTTTTTT. Protein product: CASSQGSFGELFF.

The gene calls are TRBV19 and TRBJ2-5; D unclear. With 3 bases removed from V and 4 bases from J, the gap between germline ends came to 15 bases. The CDR3 length is 15 residues. Germline V lookup: CDR1 LNHDA, CDR2 SQIVND (reference sequence). This CDR3 reads CASSIRRPPGETQYF. CDR3 in DNA: TGTGCCAGTAGTATCAGACGGCCCCCGGGAGAGACCCAGTACTTC.

This clonotype was counted ten times or more. The chain couples TRBV9 to TRBJ2-5; a possible D gene is TRBD2 (5 bases). The CDR3 length is 14 residues. Trimming took 1 base from V and 0 from J, leaving 7 bases between them. CDR1 and CDR2 from the germline V gene are SGDLS and YYNGEE. The CDR3 sequence is CASSVRADQETQYF. CDR3 nucleotides: TGTGCCAGCAGCGTACGAGCGGACCAAGAGACCCAGTACTTC.

V is TRBV5-4 and J is TRBJ2-2, with D possibly being TRBD1 (6 bases). CDR1 is SGHNT and CDR2 is YYREEE in the germline V gene (reference sequence). This CDR3 contains 14 residues. V lost 4 bases, J lost 6 bases, and 13 bases lay in between. CDR3 nucleotides: TGTGCCAGCAGCGGTCTTCAGGGGCCCGGGGAGCTGTTTTTT. Protein product: CASSGLQGPGELFF.

This chain connects TRBV5-1 to TRBJ2-5; D possibly corresponds to TRBD2 (6 bases). Germline V gene lookup returns CDR1 SGHRS and CDR2 YFSETQ. The CDR3 totals 15 residues. Trimming shortened V by 6 bases and J by 2 bases, and 17 bases separated the two germline ends. This chain's CDR3 is CASTPAGTPQETQYF. The DNA for the CDR3 is TGCGCCAGCACCCCGGCGGGAACTCCACAAGAGACCCAGTACTTC.

This clonotype has just a few counts. This chain links TRBV21-1 with TRBJ2-7; the table's D call TRBD1 went unverified against the DNA. TRBV21-1 is flagged as a pseudogene. There are 13 residues in the CDR3. The CDR3 bases are TGTGCCCGACAGCACCCCCGATGCTACGAGCAGTACGTC. Encoded protein: CARQHPRCYEQYV.

This chain joins TRBV25-1 and TRBJ2-3; 7 nucleotides align to TRBD2. Germline loops: CDR1 MGHDK, CDR2 SYGVNS. J lost 8 bases, V lost 3 bases, and 14 bases had no gene match. CDR3 length: 16 residues. The CDR3 nucleotides are TGTGCCAGCAGTGAGTCATGGGGCGGGGGTCGAGGTACGCAGTATTTT. Protein: CASSESWGGGRGTQYF.

This rearrangement joins TRBV20-1 to TRBJ1-4; 9 nucleotides match TRBD1. J lost 8 bases, V lost 6 bases, and 7 bases had no gene match. From germline, CDR1 is DFQATT and CDR2 SNEGSKA (reference sequence). This CDR3 is built from 13 residues. The CDR3 region is CSARDRVREKLFF. As DNA, the CDR3 is TGCAGTGCCAGGGACAGGGTCCGGGAAAAACTGTTTTTT.

The chain has TRBV7-6 and TRBJ1-1; the D is unclear. The germline V gene has CDR1 SGHVS and CDR2 FNYEAQ. This CDR3 spans 15 amino acids. V was pared by 5 bases and J by 0 bases, with 13 bases between. The CDR3 is CASSRAPDLNTEAFF. The CDR3 DNA reads TGTGCCAGCAGCAGGGCCCCGGACCTGAACACTGAAGCTTTCTTT.

This clonotype turned up a few times. The rearrangement joins TRBV7-3 to TRBJ2-1; 9 bases are shared with TRBD2. V dropped 4 bases and J dropped 4; count of bases not matched to a gene: 5. Germline V lookup: CDR1 SGHTA, CDR2 FQGTGA. The CDR3 extends over 15 amino acids. The CDR3 DNA follows: TGTGCCAGCAGCTATGGACTAGCGAAATACAATGAGCAGTTCTTC. This translates into CASSYGLAKYNEQFF.

This clonotype has at least ten counts. The chain carries TRBV10-3 and TRBJ1-1; TRBD1 matches at 9 bases. There are 14 residues in the CDR3. V gave up 6 bases and J gave up 4 bases; unmatched junction bases: 6. Per germline, CDR1 ENHRY and CDR2 SYGVKD. This CDR3 is CAISNRGPGTEAFF. The CDR3 coding sequence is TGTGCCATCAGCAACAGGGGGCCGGGCACTGAAGCTTTCTTT.

This clonotype was observed a handful of times. This rearrangement joins TRBV28 to TRBJ2-3; D gene unclear. Trimming took off 3 bases at V and 8 bases at J, with 15 bases between the two ends. The CDR3 is 14 amino acids. CDR1 MDHEN and CDR2 SYDVKM come from the germline V gene. The CDR3 protein is CASSFSPTVVTQYF. CDR3 sequence (DNA): TGTGCCAGCAGTTTTTCTCCCACGGTAGTTACGCAGTATTTT.

This clonotype came up many times. The genes are TRBV7-2 and TRBJ1-5; TRBD1 matches 7 bases. CDR3 length: 15 amino acids. Trimming at V came to 5 bases and at J to 6 bases, leaving 10 bases not matched to a gene. The V gene's germline CDR1 is SGHTA and CDR2 FQGNSA. CDR3 bases: TGTGCCAGCAGCCCAGACAGGGTTGGTTCTCAGCCCCAGCATTTT. Its protein is CASSPDRVGSQPQHF.

The CDR3 DNA is TGTGCCAGCAGTTCCAGGTCGACTTTAAACACTGAAGCTTTCTTT. Encoded protein: CASSSRSTLNTEAFF. J is TRBJ1-1 and V is TRBV6-2 or TRBV6-3; D call uncertain. CDR1 is MNHEY and CDR2 is SVGEGT in the germline V gene. The CDR3 loop spans 15 amino acids. V was clipped by 4 bases and J by 2 bases, with 14 bases between them.